Sequencing of this T cell receptor (beta chain) was carried out in a study of cytomegalovirus exposure and HLA in healthy donors. Germline V gene sequence: CDR1 SQVTM, CDR2 ANQGSEA. There are 14 residues in the CDR3. PCR used 60 Vbeta primers and 13 Jbeta primers. Profiled with immunoSEQ multiplex PCR; TCRdb holds only in-frame clones, not every one. The data contain around 150,000 clones, approximately 60% of them seen just once; the ten biggest clones take up 5.5% to 9%. The origin of this receptor is an older woman in good health and CMV-seropositive. The J gene is TRBJ2-5, the V gene TRBV29-1; TRBD2 matches at 11 bases. The DNA end lines up better with TRBJ2-7; the J call may be wrong. The sample was PBMCs. The CDR3 coding sequence is TGCAGCGTTCGGATAGCGGGAGGGGCCTACGAGCAGTACTTC. Translating gives CSVRIAGGAYEQYF.